This TCR beta chain came from a study of blood T cell repertoires in COVID-19. Study information: The study drew acute and convalescent COVID-19 samples from the United States, Italy and Spain. T cells, B-cell-depleted T cells, or PBMCs supplied cDNA or gDNA.

This clone appeared once. The CDR3 loop spans 9 amino acids. V was pared by 4 bases and J by 9 bases, with 6 bases between. Germline V gives CDR1 DFQATT, CDR2 SNEGSKA (reference sequence). Original processing notes: Estimation of nucleated cell counts was performed using reference gene primer amplification. The table came from immunoSEQ multiplex PCR; TCRdb's copy has only in-frame clones and leaves some out. Clonal size and the V and J genes are those of that table, whereas D and trimming came from the DNA. The profile covers 300,000 to 400,000 clones, with under 90% appearing a single time and less than 3% taken by the ten largest. Patients at the Seattle site were enrolled during active infection and followed longitudinally.

The rearrangement links TRBV20-1 to TRBJ2-5; D is unclear. Sequences were obtained from peripheral blood. The source is a woman aged 25 to 39 with COVID-19, enrolled during active disease. The CDR3 bases are TGCAGTGCTATTCCGTCCCAGTACTTC. It yields the protein CSAIPSQYF.